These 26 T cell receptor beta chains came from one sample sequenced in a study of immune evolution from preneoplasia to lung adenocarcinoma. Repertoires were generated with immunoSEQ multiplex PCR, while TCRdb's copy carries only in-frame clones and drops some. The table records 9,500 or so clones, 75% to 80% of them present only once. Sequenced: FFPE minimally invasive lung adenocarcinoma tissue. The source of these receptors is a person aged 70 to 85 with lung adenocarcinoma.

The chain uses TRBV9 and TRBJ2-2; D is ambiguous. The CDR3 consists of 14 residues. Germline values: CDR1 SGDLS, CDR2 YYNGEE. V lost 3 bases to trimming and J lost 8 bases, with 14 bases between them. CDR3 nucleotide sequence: TGTGCCAGCAGCGCGTGGATCGACGGGGGGGAGCTGTTTTTT. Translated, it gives CASSAWIDGGELFF.

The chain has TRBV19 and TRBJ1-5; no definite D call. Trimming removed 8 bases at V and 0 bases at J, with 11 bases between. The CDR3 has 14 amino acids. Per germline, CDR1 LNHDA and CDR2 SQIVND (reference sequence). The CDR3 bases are TGTGCCAGTGCAGGAGTATATAGCAATCAGCCCCAGCATTTT. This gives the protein CASAGVYSNQPQHF. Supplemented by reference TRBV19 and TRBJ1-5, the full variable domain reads DGGITQSPKYLFRKEGQNVTLSCEQNLNHDAMYWYRQDPGQGLRLIYYSQIVNDFQKGDIAEGYSVSREKKESFPLTVTSAQKNPTAFYLCASAGVYSNQPQHFGDGTRLSIL.

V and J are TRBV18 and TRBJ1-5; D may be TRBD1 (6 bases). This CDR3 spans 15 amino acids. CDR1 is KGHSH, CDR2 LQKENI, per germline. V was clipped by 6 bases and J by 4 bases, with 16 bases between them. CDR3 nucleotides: TGTGCCAGCTCCCCCGGGGGCAGGGAGAATCAGCCCCAGCATTTT. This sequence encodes CASSPGGRENQPQHF.

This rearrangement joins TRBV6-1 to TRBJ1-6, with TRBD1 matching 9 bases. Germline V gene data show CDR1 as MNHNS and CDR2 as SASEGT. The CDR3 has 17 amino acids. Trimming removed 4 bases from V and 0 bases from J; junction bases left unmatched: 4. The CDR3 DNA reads TGTGCCAGCAGTGTGACAGGGGGTTTCTCCTATAATTCACCCCTCCACTTT. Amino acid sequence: CASSVTGGFSYNSPLHF.

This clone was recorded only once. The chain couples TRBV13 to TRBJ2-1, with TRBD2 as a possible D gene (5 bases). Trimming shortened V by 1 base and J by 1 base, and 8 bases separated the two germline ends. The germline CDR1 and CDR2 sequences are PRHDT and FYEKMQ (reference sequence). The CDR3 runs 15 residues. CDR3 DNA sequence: TGTGCCAGCAGCTTAGACCCGGGGTCCTACAATGAGCAGTTCTTC. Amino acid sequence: CASSLDPGSYNEQFF.

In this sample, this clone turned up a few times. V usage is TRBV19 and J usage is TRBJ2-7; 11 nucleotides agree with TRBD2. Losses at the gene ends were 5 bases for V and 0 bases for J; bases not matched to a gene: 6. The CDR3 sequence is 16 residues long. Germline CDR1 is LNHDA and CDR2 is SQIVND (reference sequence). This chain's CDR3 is CASSGSTSGSSYEQYF. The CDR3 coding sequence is TGTGCCAGTAGTGGGTCCACTAGCGGGAGCTCCTACGAGCAGTACTTC.

The CDR3 region has the DNA TGTGCCAGCAGTTACTCCGGGACAGGGATGATAAATGAGCAGTTCTTC. This translates into CASSYSGTGMINEQFF. V usage is TRBV6-5 and J usage is TRBJ2-1, with 9 bases aligning to TRBD1. Trimming removed 0 bases from V and 7 bases from J; junction bases left unmatched: 7. CDR1 is MNHEY, CDR2 SVGAGI, per germline. The CDR3 has 16 residues.

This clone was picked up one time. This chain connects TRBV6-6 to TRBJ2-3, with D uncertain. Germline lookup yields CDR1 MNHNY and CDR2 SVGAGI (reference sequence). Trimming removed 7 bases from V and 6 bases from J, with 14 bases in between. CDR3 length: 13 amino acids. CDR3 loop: CASTLSGLDTQYF. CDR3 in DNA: TGTGCCAGCACCCTAAGTGGATTGGATACGCAGTATTTT.

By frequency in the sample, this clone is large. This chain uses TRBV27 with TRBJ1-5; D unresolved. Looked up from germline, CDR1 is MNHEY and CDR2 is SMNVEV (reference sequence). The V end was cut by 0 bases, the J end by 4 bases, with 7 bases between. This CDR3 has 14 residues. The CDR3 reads CASSLSGINQPQHF. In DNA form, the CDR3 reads TGTGCCAGCAGTTTATCGGGTATTAATCAGCCCCAGCATTTT.

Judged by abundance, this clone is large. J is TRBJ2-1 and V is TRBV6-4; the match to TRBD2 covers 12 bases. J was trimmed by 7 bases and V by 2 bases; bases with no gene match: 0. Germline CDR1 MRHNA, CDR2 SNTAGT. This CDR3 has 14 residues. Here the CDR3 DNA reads TGTGCCAGCAGTGACGGGACTAGCGGGAATGAGCAGTTCTTC. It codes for CASSDGTSGNEQFF.

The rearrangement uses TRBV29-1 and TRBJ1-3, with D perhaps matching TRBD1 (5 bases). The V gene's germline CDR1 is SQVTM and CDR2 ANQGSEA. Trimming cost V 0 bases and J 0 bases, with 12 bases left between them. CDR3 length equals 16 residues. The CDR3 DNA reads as TGCAGCGTTGAAGATCTTAGAGGGGACTCTGGAAACACCATATATTTT. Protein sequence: CSVEDLRGDSGNTIYF.

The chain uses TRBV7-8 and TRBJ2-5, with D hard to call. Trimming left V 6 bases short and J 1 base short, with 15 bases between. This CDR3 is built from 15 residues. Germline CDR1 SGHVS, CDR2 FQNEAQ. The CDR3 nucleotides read TGTGCCAGCAGACCCGCTGAGAGTCTCCAAGAGACCCAGTACTTC. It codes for CASRPAESLQETQYF.

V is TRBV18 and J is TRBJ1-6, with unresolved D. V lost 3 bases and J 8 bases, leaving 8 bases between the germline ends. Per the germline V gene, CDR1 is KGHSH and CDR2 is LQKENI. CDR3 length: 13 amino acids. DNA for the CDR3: TGTGCCAGCTCACCGGCAGGAGATTCACCCCTCCACTTT. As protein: CASSPAGDSPLHF.

Here the CDR3 DNA reads TGTGCCAGCAGCTCCCGGCTCATCGAGACCCAGTACTTC. It encodes CASSSRLIETQYF. This chain connects TRBV7-2 to TRBJ2-5; D not certain. The CDR3 totals 13 residues. V was trimmed by 4 bases and J by 5 bases, leaving 11 bases between them. CDR1 is SGHTA and CDR2 is FQGNSA in the germline V gene.

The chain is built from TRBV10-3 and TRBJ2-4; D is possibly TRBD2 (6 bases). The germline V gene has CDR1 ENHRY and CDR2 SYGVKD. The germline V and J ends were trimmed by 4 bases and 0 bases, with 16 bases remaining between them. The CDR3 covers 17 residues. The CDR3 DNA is TGTGCCATCAGTGCTATAGCGGTAAAGGGAGCCAAAAACATTCAGTACTTC. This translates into CAISAIAVKGAKNIQYF.

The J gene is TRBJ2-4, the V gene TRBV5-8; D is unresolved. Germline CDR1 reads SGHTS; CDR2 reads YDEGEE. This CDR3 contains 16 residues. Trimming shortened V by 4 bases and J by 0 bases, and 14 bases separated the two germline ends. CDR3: CASSIRVITAKNIQYF. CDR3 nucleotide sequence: TGTGCCAGCAGCATCCGGGTTATCACAGCCAAAAACATTCAGTACTTC.

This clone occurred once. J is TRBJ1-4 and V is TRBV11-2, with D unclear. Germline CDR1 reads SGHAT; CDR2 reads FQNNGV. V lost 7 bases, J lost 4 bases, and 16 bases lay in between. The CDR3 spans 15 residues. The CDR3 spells CASTSSGGRNEKLFF. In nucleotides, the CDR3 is TGTGCCAGCACCTCAAGTGGCGGCCGTAATGAAAAACTGTTTTTT.

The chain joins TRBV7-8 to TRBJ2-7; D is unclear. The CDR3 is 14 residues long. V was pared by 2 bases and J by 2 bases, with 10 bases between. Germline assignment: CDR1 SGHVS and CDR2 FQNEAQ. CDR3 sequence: CASSLSLRPYEQYF. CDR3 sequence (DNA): TGTGCCAGCAGCTTAAGCCTCAGACCCTACGAGCAGTACTTC.

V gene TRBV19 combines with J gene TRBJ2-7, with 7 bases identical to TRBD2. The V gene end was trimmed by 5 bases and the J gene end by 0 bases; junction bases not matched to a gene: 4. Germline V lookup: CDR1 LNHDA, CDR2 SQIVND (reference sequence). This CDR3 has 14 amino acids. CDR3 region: CASSASGSSYEQYF. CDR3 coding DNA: TGTGCCAGTAGTGCTAGCGGAAGCTCCTACGAGCAGTACTTC.

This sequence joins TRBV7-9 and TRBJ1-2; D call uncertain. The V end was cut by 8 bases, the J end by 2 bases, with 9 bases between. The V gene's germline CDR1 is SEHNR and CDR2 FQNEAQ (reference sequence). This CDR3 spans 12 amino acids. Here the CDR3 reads CASGRSNYGYTF. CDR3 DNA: TGTGCCAGCGGGCGATCGAACTATGGCTACACCTTC. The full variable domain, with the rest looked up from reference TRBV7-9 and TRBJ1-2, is DTGVSQNPRHKITKRGQNVTFRCDPISEHNRLYWYRQTLGQGPEFLTYFQNEAQLEKSRLLSDRFSAERPKGSFSTLEIQRTEQGDSAMYLCASGRSNYGYTFGSGTRLTVV.

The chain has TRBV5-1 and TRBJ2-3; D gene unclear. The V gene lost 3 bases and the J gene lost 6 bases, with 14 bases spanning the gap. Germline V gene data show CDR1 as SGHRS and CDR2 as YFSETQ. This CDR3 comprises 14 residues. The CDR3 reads CASSSGQVSDTQYF. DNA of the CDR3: TGCGCCAGCAGCTCCGGTCAGGTCTCGGATACGCAGTATTTT.

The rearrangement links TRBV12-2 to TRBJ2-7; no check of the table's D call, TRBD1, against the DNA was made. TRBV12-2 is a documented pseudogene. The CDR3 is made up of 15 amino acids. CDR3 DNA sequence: TGTGCAAGTCGCCCACGACCCCAGGTACCCTACGAGCAGTACTTC. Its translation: CASRPRPQVPYEQYF.

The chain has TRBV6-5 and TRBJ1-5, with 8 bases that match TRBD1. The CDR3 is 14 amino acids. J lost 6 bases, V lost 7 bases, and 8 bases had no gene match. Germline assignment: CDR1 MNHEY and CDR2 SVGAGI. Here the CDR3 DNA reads TGTGCCAGCAAAAAGGGACAGGCCAGTCAGCCCCAGCATTTT. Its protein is CASKKGQASQPQHF.

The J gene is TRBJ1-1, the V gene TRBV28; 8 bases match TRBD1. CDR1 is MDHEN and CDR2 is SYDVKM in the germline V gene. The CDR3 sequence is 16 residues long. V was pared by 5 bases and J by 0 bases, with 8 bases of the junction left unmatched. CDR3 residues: CASSRTGGPLNTEAFF. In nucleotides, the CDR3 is TGTGCCAGCAGTCGAACAGGGGGGCCCTTGAACACTGAAGCTTTCTTT.

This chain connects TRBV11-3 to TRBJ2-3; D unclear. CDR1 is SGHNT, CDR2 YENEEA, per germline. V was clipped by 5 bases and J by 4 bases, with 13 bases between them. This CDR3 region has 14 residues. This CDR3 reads CASSQTGASDTQYF. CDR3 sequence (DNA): TGTGCCAGCAGCCAGACGGGCGCCTCAGATACGCAGTATTTT. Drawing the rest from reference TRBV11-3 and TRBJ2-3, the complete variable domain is EAGVVQSPRYKIIEKKQPVAFWCNPISGHNTLYWYLQNLGQGPELLIRYENEEAVDDSQLPKDRFSAERLKGVDSTLKIQPAELGDSAVYLCASSQTGASDTQYFGPGTRLTVL.

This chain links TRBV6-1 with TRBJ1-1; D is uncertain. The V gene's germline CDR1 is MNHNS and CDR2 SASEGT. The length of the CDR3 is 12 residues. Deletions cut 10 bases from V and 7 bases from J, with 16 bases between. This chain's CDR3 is CATRPGSNEAFF. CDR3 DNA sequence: TGTGCCACCCGTCCCGGTTCCAATGAAGCTTTCTTT.